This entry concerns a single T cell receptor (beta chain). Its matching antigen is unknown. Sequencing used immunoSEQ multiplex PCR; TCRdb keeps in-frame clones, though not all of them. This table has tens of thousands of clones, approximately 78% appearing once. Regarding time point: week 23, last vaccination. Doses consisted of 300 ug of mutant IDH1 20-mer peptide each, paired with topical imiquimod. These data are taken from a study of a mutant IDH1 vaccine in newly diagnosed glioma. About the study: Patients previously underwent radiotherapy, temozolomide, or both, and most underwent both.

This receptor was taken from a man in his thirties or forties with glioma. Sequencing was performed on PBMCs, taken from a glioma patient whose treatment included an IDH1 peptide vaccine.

CDR3 coding DNA: TGTGCCAGCGGGACGAACACTGAAGCTTTCTTT. Its protein product is CASGTNTEAFF. The V and J genes are TRBV27 and TRBJ1-1; D possibly corresponds to TRBD1 (5 bases). The CDR3 has 11 amino acids. Germline assignment: CDR1 MNHEY and CDR2 SMNVEV (reference sequence). Trimming removed 8 bases at V and 1 base at J, with 5 bases between.